These 7 T cell receptor beta chains were all obtained from the same sample, sequenced in a study of T cell responses to AZD1222 COVID-19 vaccine. Here immunoSEQ multiplex PCR was the method, and the copy in TCRdb shows in-frame clones only, minus some. Among roughly 100,000 clones listed, nearly 90% were seen once. The material sequenced was peripheral blood, taken on day 0 of AZD1222 vaccination. These receptor sequences come from an adult in good health.

The chain combines TRBV10-3 with TRBJ1-5; possible D gene TRBD1, 6 bases. Between the trimmed V and J ends, which lost 1 base and 4 bases, there was a span of 8 bases. From germline, CDR1 is ENHRY and CDR2 SYGVKD. This CDR3 contains 14 residues. CDR3 nucleotide sequence: TGTGCCATCAGTGAGTGGCAGGGGAATCAGCCCCAGCATTTT. This encodes CAISEWQGNQPQHF.

The J gene is TRBJ2-1, the V gene TRBV29-1; D may be TRBD2 (5 bases). This CDR3 has 14 residues. CDR1 and CDR2 from the germline V gene are SQVTM and ANQGSEA. V was clipped by 3 bases and J by 9 bases, with 18 bases between them. CDR3 sequence: CSVDPRSGFTEQFF. The CDR3 DNA reads as TGCAGCGTTGATCCCCGGAGCGGATTTACTGAGCAGTTCTTC.

The genes are TRBV18 and TRBJ1-1, with TRBD1 matching 9 bases. The CDR3 totals 15 residues. CDR1 is KGHSH, CDR2 LQKENI, per germline. J was trimmed by 2 bases and V by 8 bases; bases with no gene match: 9. The CDR3 region is CASTPQQGANTEAFF. Here the CDR3 DNA reads TGTGCCAGCACGCCTCAACAGGGGGCCAACACTGAAGCTTTCTTT. Based on the CDR3 plus reference TRBV18 and TRBJ1-1, the full variable domain is NAGVMQNPRHLVRRRGQEARLRCSPMKGHSHVYWYRQLPEEGLKFMVYLQKENIIDESGMPKERFSAEFPKEGPSILRIQQVVRGDSAAYFCASTPQQGANTEAFFGQGTRLTVV.

V usage is TRBV2 and J usage is TRBJ2-2; D perhaps matches TRBD2 (5 bases). CDR1 and CDR2 (germline): SNHLY, FYNNEI. Trimming left V 6 bases short and J 0 bases short, with 11 bases between. The length of the CDR3 is 15 residues. CDR3 region: CASRGIGANTGELFF. The CDR3 DNA reads as TGTGCCAGCAGGGGGATCGGGGCGAACACCGGGGAGCTGTTTTTT.

The chain has TRBV7-3 and TRBJ2-3, with 7 bases lining up with TRBD2. V lost 7 bases, J lost 5 bases, and 12 bases stayed unmatched. Germline V gene lookup returns CDR1 SGHTA and CDR2 FQGTGA. This CDR3 has 15 residues. The CDR3 DNA sequence: TGTGCCAGCATGGGGGTGCGGGAGAGGGGAGATACGCAGTATTTT. Its translation is CASMGVRERGDTQYF.

This chain connects TRBV5-5 to TRBJ1-3; TRBD1 is a possible D gene (6 bases). The V and J ends lost 4 bases and 0 bases respectively, with 8 bases between them. The CDR3 contains 14 residues. From germline, CDR1 is SGHKS and CDR2 YYEKEE (reference sequence). The CDR3 here is CASSVDSSGNTIYF. The CDR3 DNA reads as TGTGCCAGCAGCGTGGACAGCTCTGGAAACACCATATATTTT.

The sample holds one count of this clone. This chain joins TRBV2 and TRBJ1-2, with D perhaps matching TRBD1 (5 bases). V was trimmed by 8 bases and J by 10 bases, leaving 23 bases between them. The CDR3 is made up of 14 amino acids. Germline CDR1 is SNHLY and CDR2 is FYNNEI. The chain's CDR3 is CASLPPTAIMLYTF. The CDR3 bases are TGTGCCAGCCTCCCCCCGACAGCAATTATGCTCTACACCTTC.